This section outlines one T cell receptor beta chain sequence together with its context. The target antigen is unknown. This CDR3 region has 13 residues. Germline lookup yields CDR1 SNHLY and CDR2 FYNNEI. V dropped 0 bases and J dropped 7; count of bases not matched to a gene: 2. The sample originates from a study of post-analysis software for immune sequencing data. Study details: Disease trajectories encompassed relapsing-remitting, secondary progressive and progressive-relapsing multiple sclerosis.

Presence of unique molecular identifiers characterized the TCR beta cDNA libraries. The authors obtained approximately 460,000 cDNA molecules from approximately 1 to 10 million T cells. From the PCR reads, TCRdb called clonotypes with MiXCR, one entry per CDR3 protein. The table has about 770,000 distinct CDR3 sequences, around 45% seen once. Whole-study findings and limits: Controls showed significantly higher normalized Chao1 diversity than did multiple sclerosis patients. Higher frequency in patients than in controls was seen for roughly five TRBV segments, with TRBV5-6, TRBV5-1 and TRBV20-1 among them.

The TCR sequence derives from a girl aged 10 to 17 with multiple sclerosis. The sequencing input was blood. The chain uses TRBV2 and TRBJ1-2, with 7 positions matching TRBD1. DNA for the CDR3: TGTGCCAGCAGTGAAGCGCAGGGGGGTGGCTACACCTTC. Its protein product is CASSEAQGGGYTF.